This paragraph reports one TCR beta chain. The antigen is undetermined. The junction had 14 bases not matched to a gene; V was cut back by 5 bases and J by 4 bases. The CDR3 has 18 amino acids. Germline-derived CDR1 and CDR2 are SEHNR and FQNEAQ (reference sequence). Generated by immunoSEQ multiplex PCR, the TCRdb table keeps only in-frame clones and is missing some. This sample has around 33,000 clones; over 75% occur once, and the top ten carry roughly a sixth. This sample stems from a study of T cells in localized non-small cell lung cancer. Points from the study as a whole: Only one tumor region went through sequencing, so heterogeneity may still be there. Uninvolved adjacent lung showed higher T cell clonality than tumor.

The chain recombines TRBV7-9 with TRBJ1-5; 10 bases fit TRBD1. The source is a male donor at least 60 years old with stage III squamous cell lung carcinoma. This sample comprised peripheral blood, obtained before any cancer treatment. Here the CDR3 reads CASSEGGTGARVNQPQHF. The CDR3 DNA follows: TGTGCCAGCAGCGAGGGAGGGACAGGGGCCAGGGTTAATCAGCCCCAGCATTTT.